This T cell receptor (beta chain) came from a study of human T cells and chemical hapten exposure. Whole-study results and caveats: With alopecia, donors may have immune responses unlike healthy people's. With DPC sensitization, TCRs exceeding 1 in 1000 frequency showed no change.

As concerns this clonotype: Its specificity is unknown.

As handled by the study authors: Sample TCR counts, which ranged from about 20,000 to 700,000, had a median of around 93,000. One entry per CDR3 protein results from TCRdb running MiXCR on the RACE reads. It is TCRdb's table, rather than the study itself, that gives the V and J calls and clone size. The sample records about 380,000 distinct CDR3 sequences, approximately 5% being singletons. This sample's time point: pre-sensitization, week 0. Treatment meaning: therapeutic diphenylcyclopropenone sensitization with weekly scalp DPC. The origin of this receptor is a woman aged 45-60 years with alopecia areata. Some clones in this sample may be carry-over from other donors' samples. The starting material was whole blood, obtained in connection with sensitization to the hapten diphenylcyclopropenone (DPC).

CDR3 loop: CAIGNGGANEKLFF. The CDR3 region has the DNA TGTGCCATCGGAAACGGAGGGGCTAATGAAAAACTGTTTTTT. The chain employs TRBV10-3 and TRBJ1-4; a weak D match, TRBD1 (5 bases). V was shortened by 8 bases and J by 3 bases, with 13 bases between the two germline ends. CDR3 length: 14 residues. Germline CDR1 is ENHRY and CDR2 is SYGVKD.